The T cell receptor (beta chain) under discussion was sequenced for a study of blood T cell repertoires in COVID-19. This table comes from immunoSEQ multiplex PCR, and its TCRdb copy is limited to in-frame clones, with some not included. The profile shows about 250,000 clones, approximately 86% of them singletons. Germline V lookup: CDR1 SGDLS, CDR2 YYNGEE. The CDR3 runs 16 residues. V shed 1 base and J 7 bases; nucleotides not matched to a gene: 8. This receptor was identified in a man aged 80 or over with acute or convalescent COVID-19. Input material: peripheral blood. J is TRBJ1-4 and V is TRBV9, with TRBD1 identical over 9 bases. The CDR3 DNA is TGTGCCAGCAGCGTATGGGCGGGACAGGGATGTGAAAAACTGTTTTTT. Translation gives CASSVWAGQGCEKLFF.